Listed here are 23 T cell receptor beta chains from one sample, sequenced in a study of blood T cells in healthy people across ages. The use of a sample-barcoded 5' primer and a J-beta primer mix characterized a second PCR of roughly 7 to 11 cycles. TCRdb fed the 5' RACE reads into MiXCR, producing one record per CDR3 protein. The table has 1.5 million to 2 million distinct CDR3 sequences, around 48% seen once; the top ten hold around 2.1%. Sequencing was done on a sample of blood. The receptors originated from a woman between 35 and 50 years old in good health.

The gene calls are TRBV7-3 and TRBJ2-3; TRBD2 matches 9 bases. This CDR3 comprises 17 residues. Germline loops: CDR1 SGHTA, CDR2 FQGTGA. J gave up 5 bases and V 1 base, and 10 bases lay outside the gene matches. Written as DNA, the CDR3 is TGTGCCAGCAGCTTAAGGCCTAGCGGGGCCCGAGGAGATACGCAGTATTTT. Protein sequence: CASSLRPSGARGDTQYF.

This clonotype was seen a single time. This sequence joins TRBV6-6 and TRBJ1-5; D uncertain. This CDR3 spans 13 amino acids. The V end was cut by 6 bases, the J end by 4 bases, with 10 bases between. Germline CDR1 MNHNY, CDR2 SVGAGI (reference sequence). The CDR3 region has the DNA TGTGCCAGCAGGAAGGACGGGAATCAGCCCCAGCATTTT. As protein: CASRKDGNQPQHF.

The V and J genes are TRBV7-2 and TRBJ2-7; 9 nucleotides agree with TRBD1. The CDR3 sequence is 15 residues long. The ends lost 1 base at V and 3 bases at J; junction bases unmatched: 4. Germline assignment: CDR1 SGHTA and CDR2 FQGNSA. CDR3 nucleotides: TGTGCCAGCAGCTTAGTATCGGGACAGGGCTACGAGCAGTACTTC. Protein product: CASSLVSGQGYEQYF.

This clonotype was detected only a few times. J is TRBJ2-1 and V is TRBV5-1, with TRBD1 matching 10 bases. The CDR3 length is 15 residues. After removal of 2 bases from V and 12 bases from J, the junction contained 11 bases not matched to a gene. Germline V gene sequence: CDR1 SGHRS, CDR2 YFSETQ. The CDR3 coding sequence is TGCGCCAGCAGCTTTCCCGGGACAGGGGACCATCGGCAGTTCTTC. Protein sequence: CASSFPGTGDHRQFF.

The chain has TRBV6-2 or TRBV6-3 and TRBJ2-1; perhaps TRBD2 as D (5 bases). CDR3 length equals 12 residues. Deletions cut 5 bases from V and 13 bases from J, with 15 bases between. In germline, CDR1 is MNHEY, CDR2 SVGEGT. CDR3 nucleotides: TGTGCCAGCAGTACGGGAAGGGAGACCCAGTTCTTC. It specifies CASSTGRETQFF.

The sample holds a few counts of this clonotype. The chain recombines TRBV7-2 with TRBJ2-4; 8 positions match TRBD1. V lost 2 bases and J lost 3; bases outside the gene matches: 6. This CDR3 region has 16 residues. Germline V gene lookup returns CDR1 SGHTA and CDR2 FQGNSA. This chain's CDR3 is CASSLLGQDYKNIQYF. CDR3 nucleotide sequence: TGTGCCAGCAGCTTATTGGGACAGGACTACAAAAACATTCAGTACTTC.

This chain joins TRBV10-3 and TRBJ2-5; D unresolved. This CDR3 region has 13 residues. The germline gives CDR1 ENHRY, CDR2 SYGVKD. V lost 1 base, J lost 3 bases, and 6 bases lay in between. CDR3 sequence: CAISEFSEETQYF. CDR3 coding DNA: TGTGCCATCAGTGAGTTCTCGGAAGAGACCCAGTACTTC.

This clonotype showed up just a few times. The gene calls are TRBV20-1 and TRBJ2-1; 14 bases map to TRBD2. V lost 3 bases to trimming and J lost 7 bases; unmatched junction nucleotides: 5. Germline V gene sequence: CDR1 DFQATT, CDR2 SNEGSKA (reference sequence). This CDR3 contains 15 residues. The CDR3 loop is CSASGGLAGVNEQFF. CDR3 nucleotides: TGCAGTGCTAGTGGGGGACTAGCGGGGGTGAATGAGCAGTTCTTC.

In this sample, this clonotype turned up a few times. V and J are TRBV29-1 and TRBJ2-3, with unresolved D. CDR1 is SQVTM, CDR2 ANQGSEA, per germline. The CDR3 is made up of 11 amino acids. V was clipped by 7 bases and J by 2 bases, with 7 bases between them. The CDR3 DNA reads TGCAGCGGGACCCACACAGATACGCAGTATTTT. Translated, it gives CSGTHTDTQYF.

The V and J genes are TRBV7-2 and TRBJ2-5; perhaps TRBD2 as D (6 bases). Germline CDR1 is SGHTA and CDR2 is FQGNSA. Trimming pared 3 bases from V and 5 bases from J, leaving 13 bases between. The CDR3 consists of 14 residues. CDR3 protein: CASSLSSLAETQYF. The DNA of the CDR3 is TGTGCCAGCAGCTTGAGTTCCCTAGCGGAGACCCAGTACTTC.

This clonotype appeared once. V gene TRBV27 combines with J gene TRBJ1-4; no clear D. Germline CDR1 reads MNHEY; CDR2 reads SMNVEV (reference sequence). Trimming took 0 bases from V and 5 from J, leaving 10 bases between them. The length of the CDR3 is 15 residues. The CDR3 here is CASSLSPLVNEKLFF. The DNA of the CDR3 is TGTGCCAGCAGTTTATCTCCTCTGGTGAATGAAAAACTGTTTTTT.

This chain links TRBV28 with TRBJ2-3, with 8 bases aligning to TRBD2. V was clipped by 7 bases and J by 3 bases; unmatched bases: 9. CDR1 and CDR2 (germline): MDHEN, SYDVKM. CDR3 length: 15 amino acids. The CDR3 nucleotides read TGTGCCAGCACCGCCCTCGGCGGGGGGACAGATACGCAGTATTTT. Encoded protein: CASTALGGGTDTQYF.

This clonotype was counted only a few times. This CDR3 is CASSQDGSPRETQYF. In DNA, the CDR3 is TGTGCCAGCAGCCAAGACGGGTCACCGCGAGAGACCCAGTACTTC. The genes are TRBV14 and TRBJ2-5; no clear D. Trimming stripped 0 bases from V and 4 bases from J, with 12 bases between. Germline V CDR1 and CDR2: SGHDN, FVKESK. CDR3 length: 15 residues.

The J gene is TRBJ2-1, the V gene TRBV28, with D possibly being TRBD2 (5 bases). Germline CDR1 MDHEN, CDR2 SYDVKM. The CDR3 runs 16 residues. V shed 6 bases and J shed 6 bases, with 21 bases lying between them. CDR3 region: CASRPLGTGDGNEQFF. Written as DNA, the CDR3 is TGTGCCAGCAGGCCCCTTGGCACCGGGGATGGCAATGAGCAGTTCTTC.

The CDR3 spells CASTPRKGGFNEQYF. CDR3 in DNA: TGTGCCAGCACTCCCCGGAAGGGGGGCTTCAACGAGCAGTACTTC. The V call is TRBV7-6, the J call TRBJ2-7, with D perhaps given as TRBD1 or TRBD2 (6 bases each). Germline V CDR1 and CDR2: SGHVS, FNYEAQ. V shed 7 bases and J shed 5 bases, with 21 bases lying between them. This CDR3 comprises 15 residues. Filled out from reference TRBV7-6 and TRBJ2-7, the complete variable domain reads GAGVSQSPRYKVTKRGQDVALRCDPISGHVSLYWYRQALGQGPEFLTYFNYEAQQDKSGLPNDRFSAERPEGSISTLTIQRTEQRDSAMYRCASTPRKGGFNEQYFGPGTRLTVT.

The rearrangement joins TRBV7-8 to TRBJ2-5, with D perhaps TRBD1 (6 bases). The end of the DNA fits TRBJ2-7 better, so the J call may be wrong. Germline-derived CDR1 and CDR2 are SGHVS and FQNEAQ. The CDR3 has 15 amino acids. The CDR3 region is CASSLATGITYEQYF. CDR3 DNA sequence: TGTGCCAGCAGCTTAGCCACAGGGATCACCTACGAGCAGTACTTC.

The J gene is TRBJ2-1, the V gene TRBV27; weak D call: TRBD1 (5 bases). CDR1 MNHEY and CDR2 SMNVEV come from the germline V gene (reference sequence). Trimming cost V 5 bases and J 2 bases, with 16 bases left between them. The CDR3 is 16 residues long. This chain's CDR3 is CASSLKTGPPYNEQFF. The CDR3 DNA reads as TGTGCCAGCAGTCTCAAAACAGGCCCCCCCTACAATGAGCAGTTCTTC.

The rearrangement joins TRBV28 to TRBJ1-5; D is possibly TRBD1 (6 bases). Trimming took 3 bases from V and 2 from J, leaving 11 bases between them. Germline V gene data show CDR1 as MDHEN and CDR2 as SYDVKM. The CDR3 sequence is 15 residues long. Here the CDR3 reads CASSLTGQGNQPQHF. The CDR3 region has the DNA TGTGCCAGCAGTTTGACAGGTCAGGGCAATCAGCCCCAGCATTTT.

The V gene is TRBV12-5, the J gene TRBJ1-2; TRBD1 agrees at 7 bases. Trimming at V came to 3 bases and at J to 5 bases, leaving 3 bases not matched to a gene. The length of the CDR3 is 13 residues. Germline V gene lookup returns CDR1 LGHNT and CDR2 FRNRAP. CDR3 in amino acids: CASGLEQGYGYTF. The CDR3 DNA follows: TGTGCTAGTGGTTTAGAACAGGGGTATGGCTACACCTTC.

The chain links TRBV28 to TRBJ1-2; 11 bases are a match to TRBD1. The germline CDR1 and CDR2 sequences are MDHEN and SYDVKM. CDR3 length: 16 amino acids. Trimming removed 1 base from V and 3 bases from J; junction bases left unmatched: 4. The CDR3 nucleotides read TGTGCCAGCAGTTTATCCGGGACAGGGGGACACTATGGCTACACCTTC. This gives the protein CASSLSGTGGHYGYTF.

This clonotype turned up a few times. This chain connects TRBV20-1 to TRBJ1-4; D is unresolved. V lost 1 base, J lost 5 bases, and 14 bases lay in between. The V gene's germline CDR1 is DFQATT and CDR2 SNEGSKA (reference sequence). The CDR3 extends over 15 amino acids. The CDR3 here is CSARVGNGPNEKLFF. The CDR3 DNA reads TGCAGTGCTAGAGTGGGGAATGGACCGAATGAAAAACTGTTTTTT.

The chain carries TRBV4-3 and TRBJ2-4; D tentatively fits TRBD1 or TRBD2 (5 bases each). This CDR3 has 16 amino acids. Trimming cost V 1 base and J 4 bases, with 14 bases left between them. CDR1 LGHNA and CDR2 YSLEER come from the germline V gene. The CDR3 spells CASSQGPGSPKNIQYF. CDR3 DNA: TGCGCCAGCAGCCAAGGCCCAGGGAGTCCGAAAAACATTCAGTACTTC.

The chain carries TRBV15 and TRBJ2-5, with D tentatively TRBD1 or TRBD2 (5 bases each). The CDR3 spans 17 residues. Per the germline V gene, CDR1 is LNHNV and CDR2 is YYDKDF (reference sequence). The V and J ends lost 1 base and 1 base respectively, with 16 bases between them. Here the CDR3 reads CATSRVGVGNLQETQYF. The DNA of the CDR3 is TGTGCCACCAGCAGAGTGGGGGTCGGGAACCTCCAAGAGACCCAGTACTTC.